The 27 T cell receptor beta chains below come from one sample, sequenced in a study of OX40 agonist ivuxolimab in advanced cancers. The protocol was immunoSEQ multiplex PCR, while the TCRdb copy is restricted to in-frame clones and leaves out a portion. The data show 100,000 to 150,000 clones, 85% to 95% seen once. The source was CD4+ or CD8+ T cells sorted from blood, collected in a trial of the OX40 agonist ivuxolimab. The receptors stem from an adult with an advanced solid tumor such as melanoma, head and neck, liver or kidney cancer.

This clone was observed once. V and J are TRBV28 and TRBJ2-7; 7 nucleotides match TRBD2. Germline CDR1 and CDR2: MDHEN and SYDVKM. The length of the CDR3 is 16 residues. J lost 6 bases, V lost 7 bases, and 18 bases had no gene match. The CDR3 sequence: CASTPPTGRVLGEQYF. The CDR3 DNA follows: TGTGCCAGCACCCCCCCCACGGGGAGGGTTCTTGGCGAGCAGTACTTC.

V is TRBV9 and J is TRBJ2-3; 7 bases map to TRBD2. The ends lost 1 base at V and 1 base at J; junction bases unmatched: 6. The length of the CDR3 is 16 residues. Germline V CDR1 and CDR2: SGDLS, YYNGEE. In DNA form, the CDR3 reads TGTGCCAGCAGCGTACTAGCGGCTTCAGGCACAGATACGCAGTATTTT. Amino acid sequence: CASSVLAASGTDTQYF.

This clone has just one count. This chain joins TRBV19 and TRBJ2-3; 14 positions agree with TRBD2. This CDR3 region has 18 residues. Germline lookup yields CDR1 LNHDA and CDR2 SQIVND (reference sequence). Trimming at V came to 5 bases and at J to 0 bases, leaving 7 bases not matched to a gene. The CDR3 is CASSPLGLAGGSTDTQYF. For the CDR3, the DNA is TGTGCCAGTAGTCCATTAGGACTAGCGGGAGGAAGCACAGATACGCAGTATTTT. The full variable domain, rest sourced from reference TRBV19 and TRBJ2-3, is DGGITQSPKYLFRKEGQNVTLSCEQNLNHDAMYWYRQDPGQGLRLIYYSQIVNDFQKGDIAEGYSVSREKKESFPLTVTSAQKNPTAFYLCASSPLGLAGGSTDTQYFGPGTRLTVL.

The chain carries TRBV9 and TRBJ2-7; 7 bases match TRBD1. Unmatched junction bases numbered 9, after V lost 0 bases and J lost 3 bases. The CDR3 covers 16 residues. The V gene's germline CDR1 is SGDLS and CDR2 YYNGEE. The CDR3 sequence is CASSVEGGRGNYEQYF. DNA for the CDR3: TGTGCCAGCAGCGTAGAGGGCGGCAGGGGGAACTACGAGCAGTACTTC. Combining the CDR3 with reference TRBV9 and TRBJ2-7 gives the whole variable domain DSGVTQTPKHLITATGQRVTLRCSPRSGDLSVYWYQQSLDQGLQFLIQYYNGEERAKGNILERFSAQQFPDLHSELNLSSLELGDSALYFCASSVEGGRGNYEQYFGPGTRLTVT.

The chain joins TRBV7-3 to TRBJ2-3; 7 bases are shared with TRBD2. Trimming cost V 5 bases and J 8 bases; bases outside gene matches: 10. This CDR3 comprises 14 residues. Germline V gene lookup returns CDR1 SGHTA and CDR2 FQGTGA. This chain's CDR3 is CASSPRGGEGTQYF. As DNA, the CDR3 is TGTGCCAGCAGCCCAAGGGGCGGGGAGGGTACGCAGTATTTT.

The chain recombines TRBV29-1 with TRBJ2-7; weak D call: TRBD1 (5 bases). V was clipped by 5 bases and J by 3 bases, with 14 bases between them. The CDR3 consists of 13 residues. From germline, CDR1 is SQVTM and CDR2 ANQGSEA. CDR3 nucleotide sequence: TGCAGCGTTAGAGTCAGGGAATTCTACGAGCAGTACTTC. This encodes CSVRVREFYEQYF.

This chain links TRBV6-1 with TRBJ1-1, with a weak D call TRBD1 (5 bases). This CDR3 has 14 amino acids. Germline V gives CDR1 MNHNS, CDR2 SASEGT. Trimming cost V 4 bases and J 0 bases, with 9 bases left between them. The CDR3 DNA reads as TGTGCCAGCAGTGCCGGACACATGAACACTGAAGCTTTCTTT. Translation: CASSAGHMNTEAFF.

This CDR3 is CASSYRAGVDGYTF. The CDR3 bases are TGTGCCAGCAGTTACAGGGCAGGGGTAGACGGCTACACCTTC. The chain carries TRBV6-5 and TRBJ1-2; D is perhaps TRBD1 (6 bases). The CDR3 sequence is 14 residues long. Germline values: CDR1 MNHEY, CDR2 SVGAGI. The V end lost 2 bases, the J end lost 8 bases, and 15 bases lay between the germline ends.

The gene calls are TRBV18 and TRBJ2-1; 8 bases are shared with TRBD2. Per germline, CDR1 KGHSH and CDR2 LQKENI. Losses at the gene ends were 0 bases for V and 5 bases for J; bases not matched to a gene: 6. CDR3 length: 16 residues. CDR3: CASSPPQRELHNEQFF. DNA of the CDR3: TGTGCCAGCTCACCACCTCAGCGGGAGCTCCACAATGAGCAGTTCTTC.

This chain connects TRBV29-1 to TRBJ2-2; 8 nucleotides align to TRBD1. Per germline, CDR1 SQVTM and CDR2 ANQGSEA. Trimming removed 6 bases from V and 4 bases from J; junction bases left unmatched: 4. The CDR3 contains 13 residues. This chain's CDR3 is CSVRGLGTGELFF. CDR3 nucleotides: TGCAGCGTCAGGGGGCTGGGCACCGGGGAGCTGTTTTTT.

The V gene is TRBV5-1, the J gene TRBJ2-3; D call uncertain. Germline V gene data show CDR1 as SGHRS and CDR2 as YFSETQ. V was clipped by 1 base and J by 2 bases, with 5 bases between them. CDR3 size: 13 residues. CDR3 sequence reads: CASSLRITDTQYF. The CDR3 region has the DNA TGCGCCAGCAGCTTGAGGATCACAGATACGCAGTATTTT.

The V gene is TRBV10-1, the J gene TRBJ1-5; D unresolved. CDR1 is WNHNN, CDR2 SYGVQD, per germline (reference sequence). This CDR3 is built from 11 residues. Trimming took off 6 bases at V and 4 bases at J, with 4 bases between the two ends. The DNA for the CDR3 is TGCGCCAGCAGGGGTAATCAGCCCCAGCATTTT. It encodes CASRGNQPQHF.

V and J are TRBV2 and TRBJ1-1; TRBD1 might be the D (6 bases). Trimming took off 7 bases at V and 5 bases at J, with 20 bases between the two ends. CDR1 is SNHLY and CDR2 is FYNNEI in the germline V gene. The CDR3 has 15 residues. This chain's CDR3 is CASTSRPPGETEAFF. The CDR3 nucleotides read TGTGCCAGCACTTCCAGGCCGCCAGGGGAAACTGAAGCTTTCTTT.

The chain couples TRBV9 to TRBJ2-5, with 7 positions matching TRBD1. CDR3 length equals 14 residues. With 3 bases clipped from V and 4 bases from J, the junction kept 6 bases outside the gene matches. Germline V lookup: CDR1 SGDLS, CDR2 YYNGEE. The CDR3 bases are TGTGCCAGCAGCGCTTCATACAGGGGAGAGACCCAGTACTTC. It yields the protein CASSASYRGETQYF.

This clone has more than one count but fewer than ten. The genes are TRBV30 and TRBJ1-1; unclear D gene. Trimming pared 2 bases from V and 4 bases from J, leaving 5 bases between. Germline V gene lookup returns CDR1 GTSNPN and CDR2 SVGIG (reference sequence). The CDR3 totals 11 residues. Here the CDR3 DNA reads TGTGCCTGGAGTATTGGCACTGAAGCTTTCTTT. Encoded protein: CAWSIGTEAFF.

This chain connects TRBV6-1 to TRBJ1-1; D ambiguous. Trimming took off 5 bases at V and 3 bases at J, with 13 bases between the two ends. The CDR3 length is 14 residues. Germline-derived CDR1 and CDR2 are MNHNS and SASEGT. CDR3 protein: CASSTMSWDTEAFF. DNA of the CDR3: TGTGCCAGCAGTACAATGTCTTGGGACACTGAAGCTTTCTTT.

The chain recombines TRBV28 with TRBJ1-5, with D maybe TRBD1 (5 bases). Trimming removed 2 bases at V and 7 bases at J, with 12 bases between. CDR3 size: 14 residues. In germline, CDR1 is MDHEN, CDR2 SYDVKM. CDR3 nucleotide sequence: TGTGCCAGCAGTTTACGGGGGTTGGGACAGCCCCAGCATTTT. As protein: CASSLRGLGQPQHF.

The CDR3 region is CASSIDGSPGGPLHF. In nucleotides, the CDR3 is TGTGCCAGTAGTATAGATGGTTCCCCCGGAGGACCCCTCCACTTT. The chain links TRBV19 to TRBJ1-6, with unresolved D. In germline, CDR1 is LNHDA, CDR2 SQIVND (reference sequence). There are 15 residues in the CDR3. V was pared by 0 bases and J by 12 bases, with 15 bases between. The full variable domain, completed using reference TRBV19 and TRBJ1-6, is DGGITQSPKYLFRKEGQNVTLSCEQNLNHDAMYWYRQDPGQGLRLIYYSQIVNDFQKGDIAEGYSVSREKKESFPLTVTSAQKNPTAFYLCASSIDGSPGGPLHFGNGTRLTVT.

The V call is TRBV10-1, the J call TRBJ2-4; D is unresolved. The CDR3 totals 16 residues. Germline V gives CDR1 WNHNN, CDR2 SYGVQD (reference sequence). Trimming removed 6 bases at V and 1 base at J, with 16 bases between. The CDR3 protein is CASSRGELGAKNIQYF. The CDR3 nucleotides read TGCGCCAGCAGCCGCGGCGAACTGGGGGCCAAAAACATTCAGTACTTC.

The gene calls are TRBV15 and TRBJ1-4, with D maybe TRBD1 (5 bases). Trimming shortened V by 0 bases and J by 13 bases, and 15 bases separated the two germline ends. Germline values: CDR1 LNHNV, CDR2 YYDKDF (reference sequence). This CDR3 has 14 amino acids. CDR3 nucleotides: TGTGCCACCAGCAGAGATAAGTCAGGGTATTTACTGTTTTTT. Its protein is CATSRDKSGYLLFF. The full variable domain, rest sourced from reference TRBV15 and TRBJ1-4, is DAMVIQNPRYQVTQFGKPVTLSCSQTLNHNVMYWYQQKSSQAPKLLFHYYDKDFNNEADTPDNFQSRRPNTSFCFLDIRSPGLGDTAMYLCATSRDKSGYLLFFGSGTQLSVL.

The sample holds a few counts of this clone. The rearrangement uses TRBV28 and TRBJ2-7, with 11 nucleotides matching TRBD1. CDR3 length: 13 residues. The junction had 6 bases not matched to a gene; V was cut back by 10 bases and J by 4 bases. Per the germline V gene, CDR1 is MDHEN and CDR2 is SYDVKM. Here the CDR3 DNA reads TGTGCCACCACCGGGACAGGGGGTTACGAGCAGTACTTC. Amino acids: CATTGTGGYEQYF.

This clone appeared a single time. The chain links TRBV7-9 to TRBJ2-1; D gene unclear. V was shortened by 6 bases and J by 7 bases, with 28 bases between the two germline ends. The germline gives CDR1 SEHNR, CDR2 FQNEAQ (reference sequence). The CDR3 length is 18 residues. For the CDR3, the DNA is TGTGCCAGCAGTGTCTCCCTTGCACCCCGAAACCCCTTAAATGAGCAGTTCTTC. Protein sequence: CASSVSLAPRNPLNEQFF.

The V call is TRBV6-1, the J call TRBJ1-1; no firm D call. V gave up 0 bases and J gave up 3 bases, with 14 bases separating them. CDR1 is MNHNS and CDR2 is SASEGT in the germline V gene. The CDR3 is 16 amino acids. The CDR3 reads CASSEAIRVWHTEAFF. In DNA, the CDR3 is TGTGCCAGCAGTGAAGCAATACGGGTTTGGCACACTGAAGCTTTCTTT.

The J gene is TRBJ2-1, the V gene TRBV6-1; no clear D. This CDR3 is 14 amino acids long. The germline CDR1 and CDR2 sequences are MNHNS and SASEGT. V was trimmed by 4 bases and J by 3 bases, leaving 10 bases between them. CDR3 loop: CASSGVNYYNEQFF. The DNA for the CDR3 is TGTGCCAGCAGTGGGGTTAATTACTACAATGAGCAGTTCTTC.

V gene TRBV27 combines with J gene TRBJ1-4; D not certain. Germline CDR1 and CDR2: MNHEY and SMNVEV (reference sequence). V was pared by 6 bases and J by 5 bases, with 13 bases between. The CDR3 is made up of 14 amino acids. The CDR3 DNA is TGTGCCAGCAGCCGCGGGTATGACAATGAAAAACTGTTTTTT. This gives the protein CASSRGYDNEKLFF. Drawing the rest from reference TRBV27 and TRBJ1-4, the complete variable domain is EAQVTQNPRYLITVTGKKLTVTCSQNMNHEYMSWYRQDPGLGLRQIYYSMNVEVTDKGDVPEGYKVSRKEKRNFPLILESPSPNQTSLYFCASSRGYDNEKLFFGSGTQLSVL.

The chain has TRBV2 and TRBJ1-5; no definite D call. Germline CDR1 is SNHLY and CDR2 is FYNNEI. The CDR3 has 15 amino acids. With 7 bases removed from V and 0 bases from J, the gap between germline ends came to 13 bases. In nucleotides, the CDR3 is TGTGCCAGCACCCCCGGACCGATTAGCAATCAGCCCCAGCATTTT. The encoded protein is CASTPGPISNQPQHF. The full variable domain, in which reference TRBV2 and TRBJ1-5 provide the parts outside the CDR3, is EPEVTQTPSHQVTQMGQEVILRCVPISNHLYFYWYRQILGQKVEFLVSFYNNEISEKSEIFDDQFSVERPDGSNFTLKIRSTKLEDSAMYFCASTPGPISNQPQHFGDGTRLSIL.

The chain combines TRBV9 with TRBJ1-1; D is possibly TRBD1 (6 bases). Deletions cut 4 bases from V and 0 bases from J, with 10 bases between. This CDR3 is 14 amino acids long. CDR1 and CDR2 from the germline V gene are SGDLS and YYNGEE. The CDR3 spells CASSPQGLNTEAFF. The CDR3 region has the DNA TGTGCCAGCAGCCCACAGGGCTTGAACACTGAAGCTTTCTTT.